This TCR beta chain was retrieved from a study of T cell responses to AZD1222 COVID-19 vaccine (dated by TCRdb to about 2021). A note on the overall study: TCR sequencing was performed for about 250 trial participants, of whom 207 were given two doses of AZD1222 and 26 were given two doses of MenACWY control vaccine. Trial participants were enrolled into age subgroups of 18-55, 56-69 and 70-plus years, which contained about 150, 28 and 57 TCR-sequenced participants, respectively.

The CDR3 regions of human TCRbeta chains were analyzed by immunosequencing. The study's processing was this. Repertoire TCRs were matched against a reference library of SARS-CoV-2-specific TCRs generated with the MIRA antigen-specificity platform. Breadth was defined as the fraction of unique TCRs that were SARS-CoV-2-associated, and depth was defined as the fraction of total T cells that were SARS-CoV-2-associated. Each spike-specific TCR was assigned to its reactive spike region and to a CD4 or CD8 class using the MIRA data. Log10-transformed breadth and depth values were compared by one-way ANOVA with Sidak's multiple comparisons tests. This is the immuneACCESS table as TCRdb keeps it, with only in-frame sequences that have V and J called. A part of the clones is gone; compared with another copy, unresolved V genes explain less than half, and the rest is unexplained. V and J calls and clone size follow that table, whereas D and trimming were derived from the DNA. Counted in this sample were roughly 120,000 clones; more than 90% of them appeared once. The ten biggest clones cover around 2.5% of the sample.

Beyond this particular receptor, the publication reports: The whole spike protein was spanned by vaccine-associated CD4 TCRs, and dominant responses were seen in regions 160-218 and 743-854. Conclusions about previously exposed vaccinees are limited, since just five or six AZD1222 recipients were seropositive for SARS-CoV-2 at baseline. Because no samples from the day 14 peak response were available, repertoires could be characterized only after the peak T cell response. Reportedly, almost half of the unique spike-specific TCRs recognized epitopes lying outside the regions that are mutated in the B.1.351 and B.1.1.7 variants. The 56-69-year group was small, and its depth increase did not reach significance, likely because of low power. Most participants were white British and females outnumbered males, and the authors suggested that clonal diversity may have been underestimated. After two AZD1222 doses, both the breadth and the depth of spike-specific TCRs were significantly higher than at day 0 and than in MenACWY recipients.

The time point label of this sample denotes: about 28 days (+/-7) after the second vaccine dose. AZD1222 recipients given second doses at about 4 weeks or at about 12 weeks were pooled, since spike-specific TCR depth and breadth were not found to differ between the two schedules. The vaccinee samples were drawn from two UK trials, COV001 and COV002, one of which was a single-blind randomized controlled phase 2/3 trial testing AZD1222 (ChAdOx1 nCoV-19) in healthy adults. For TCRbeta chain sequencing, PBMC samples were collected from trial participants at day 0 and at day 28 after the second dose. Note on this clone: Its antigen remains unidentified. The record has no base qualities; no much larger clone is one base away.

Trimming costs V 3 bases and J 8 bases, and their ends lie 23 bases apart. In the germline V gene (reference sequence), CDR1 corresponds to PRHDT and CDR2 to FYEKMQ. The CDR3 numbers 17 residues from cysteine through phenylalanine. The entry retains the CDR3 DNA only, 51 bases that are in frame from base 1. The sequencing used peripheral blood, collected 28 days after the second AZD1222 dose. The receptor was derived from an adult who received the AZD1222 COVID-19 vaccine. The sequence is built from TRBV13 and TRBJ2-1; TRBD2 is a weak D gene call, 5 bases matching. The CDR3 is CASSFGGLVQGRDEQFF. The DNA sequence is as follows: TGTGCCAGCAGCTTTGGCGGGTTAGTGCAAGGTCGAGATGAGCAGTTCTTC.